This T cell receptor (beta chain) stems from a study of early T cells in non-severe SARS-CoV-2 infection. Turning to the study itself: Sequencing was performed on bulk RNA from unsorted whole blood, leaving chains unpaired.

Findings and limits, study-wide: The study's VDJdb matching favored anti-spike CD8 responses and missed private and CD4 specificities.

With regard to this clonotype: Its antigen is as yet unknown.

Individual cDNA molecules were tagged with unique molecular identifiers. TCRdb fed the 5' RACE reads into MiXCR, producing one record per CDR3 protein. The table includes 45,000 to 50,000 distinct CDR3 sequences, around 5.2% detected once. The sample comprised whole blood. This TCR came from an adult who was a healthcare worker with PCR-confirmed SARS-CoV-2 infection or an uninfected control (not recorded which).

The CDR3 is CSARGPGTSGGYQETQYF. As DNA, the CDR3 is TGCAGTGCTAGAGGCCCCGGGACTAGCGGGGGTTACCAAGAGACCCAGTACTTC. V is TRBV20-1 and J is TRBJ2-5; 14 bases match TRBD2. Trimming removed 1 base from V and 0 bases from J; junction bases left unmatched: 7. The CDR3 sequence is 18 residues long. Germline values: CDR1 DFQATT, CDR2 SNEGSKA (reference sequence).